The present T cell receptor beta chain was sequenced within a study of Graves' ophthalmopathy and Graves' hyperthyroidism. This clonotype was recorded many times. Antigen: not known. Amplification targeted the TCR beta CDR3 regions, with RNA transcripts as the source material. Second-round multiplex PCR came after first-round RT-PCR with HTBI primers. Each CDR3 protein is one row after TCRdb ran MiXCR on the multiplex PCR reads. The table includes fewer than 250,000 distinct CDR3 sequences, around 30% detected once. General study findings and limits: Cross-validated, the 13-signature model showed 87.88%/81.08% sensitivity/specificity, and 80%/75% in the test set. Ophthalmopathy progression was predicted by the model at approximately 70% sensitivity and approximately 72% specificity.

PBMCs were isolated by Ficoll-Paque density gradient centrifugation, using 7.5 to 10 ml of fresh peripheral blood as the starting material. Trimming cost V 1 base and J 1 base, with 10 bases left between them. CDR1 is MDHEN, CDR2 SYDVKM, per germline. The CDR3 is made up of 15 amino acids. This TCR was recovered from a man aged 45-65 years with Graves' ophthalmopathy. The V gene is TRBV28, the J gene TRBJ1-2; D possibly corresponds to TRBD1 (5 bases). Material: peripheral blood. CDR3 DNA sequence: TGTGCCAGCAGTTTATTGGCAGGGCTTAACTATGGCTACACCTTC. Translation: CASSLLAGLNYGYTF.